This entry lists 31 T cell receptor beta chains sequenced from one sample in a study of early T cells in non-severe SARS-CoV-2 infection. A single record per CDR3 protein comes from TCRdb applying MiXCR to the 5' RACE reads. Among some 58,000 distinct CDR3 sequences, around 13% were seen once, and the ten largest hold roughly 4.2%. Sequenced sample: whole blood. These receptors all come from an adult who was a healthcare worker with PCR-confirmed SARS-CoV-2 infection or an uninfected control (not recorded which).

This clonotype was counted ten times or more. The V call is TRBV6-4, the J call TRBJ1-5; perhaps TRBD1 as D (6 bases). The germline gives CDR1 MRHNA, CDR2 SNTAGT. The length of the CDR3 is 13 residues. Trimming took off 6 bases at V and 5 bases at J, with 11 bases between the two ends. The CDR3: CASSLDSHQPQHF. CDR3 DNA: TGTGCCAGCAGCCTGGACAGCCATCAGCCCCAGCATTTT.

This clonotype was observed once. The rearrangement links TRBV2 to TRBJ1-4; D remains ambiguous. CDR1 SNHLY and CDR2 FYNNEI come from the germline V gene. Between the trimmed V and J ends, which lost 3 bases and 8 bases, there was a span of 10 bases. The CDR3 runs to 13 residues. For the CDR3, the DNA is TGTGCCAGCAGTGACAGGCTACGGGAAAAACTGTTTTTT. Protein sequence: CASSDRLREKLFF. Complete variable domain (other parts from reference TRBV2 and TRBJ1-4): EPEVTQTPSHQVTQMGQEVILRCVPISNHLYFYWYRQILGQKVEFLVSFYNNEISEKSEIFDDQFSVERPDGSNFTLKIRSTKLEDSAMYFCASSDRLREKLFFGSGTQLSVL.

CDR3 DNA sequence: TGTGCCAGCAGCTTAGGGGGACAGGGCCTCTACGAGCAGTACTTC. Translated, it gives CASSLGGQGLYEQYF. The chain combines TRBV7-9 with TRBJ2-7; 9 bases are a match to TRBD1. Looked up from germline, CDR1 is SEHNR and CDR2 is FQNEAQ (reference sequence). J gave up 3 bases and V 1 base, and 4 bases lay outside the gene matches. The CDR3 covers 15 residues.

A few counts support this clonotype. V is TRBV12-5 and J is TRBJ1-1; 7 bases agree with TRBD1. The V gene end was trimmed by 0 bases and the J gene end by 1 base; junction bases not matched to a gene: 17. The CDR3 contains 20 residues. Germline-derived CDR1 and CDR2 are LGHNT and FRNRAP. CDR3 sequence (DNA): TGTGCTAGTGGTTTGGTACGATTGAGGGGCGCCCGACAGGGGAACACTGAAGCTTTCTTT. Protein product: CASGLVRLRGARQGNTEAFF.

V gene TRBV21-1 combines with J gene TRBJ2-6; the table's D call of TRBD1 was not tested on the DNA. TRBV21-1 corresponds to a pseudogene. The CDR3 contains 18 residues. The CDR3 DNA follows: TGTGCCAGCAGCAGCCAAGGACAGGTCCCCTCTGGGGCCAACGTCCTGACTTTC. Its protein product is CASSSQGQVPSGANVLTF.

This chain connects TRBV19 to TRBJ2-3, with D unresolved. CDR1 is LNHDA, CDR2 SQIVND, per germline (reference sequence). V was shortened by 1 base and J by 5 bases, with 13 bases between the two germline ends. CDR3 length: 15 amino acids. The CDR3 DNA is TGTGCCAGTAGTATAGGAACCGCCTCGGGAGATACGCAGTATTTT. Translating gives CASSIGTASGDTQYF.

This clonotype was detected ten times or more. DNA of the CDR3: TGTGCCAGCAGCCCCACAGGGGTCGGCTACACCTTC. This sequence encodes CASSPTGVGYTF. V gene TRBV6-6 combines with J gene TRBJ1-2; 7 bases fit TRBD1. This CDR3 spans 12 amino acids. V trimming: 6 bases; J trimming: 8 bases; junction bases outside the gene matches: 6. From germline, CDR1 is MNHNY and CDR2 SVGAGI (reference sequence).

The chain carries TRBV7-2 and TRBJ1-4, with D possibly being TRBD1 (5 bases). Germline V gene data show CDR1 as SGHTA and CDR2 as FQGNSA. This CDR3 region has 15 residues. V was cut by 5 bases and J by 8 bases, with 18 bases left in between. CDR3 DNA: TGTGCCAGCAGCCCCTACCGGGACCGCCGGGAAAAACTGTTTTTT. It yields the protein CASSPYRDRREKLFF.

This clonotype is labeled as medium-sized (0.01 to 0.1%). This sequence joins TRBV7-2 and TRBJ1-1; no reliable D call. Germline CDR1 and CDR2: SGHTA and FQGNSA. The V end lost 4 bases, the J end lost 5 bases, and 11 bases lay between the germline ends. CDR3 length: 13 residues. The CDR3 DNA is TGTGCCAGCAGCTCCTTCTCCGGTACTGAAGCTTTCTTT. It specifies CASSSFSGTEAFF.

This chain uses TRBV6-5 with TRBJ2-7, with a tentative D call TRBD2 (6 bases). V was shortened by 6 bases and J by 0 bases, with 15 bases between the two germline ends. The CDR3 loop spans 15 amino acids. Per germline, CDR1 MNHEY and CDR2 SVGAGI. CDR3 protein: CASSVDGGSSYEQYF. The CDR3 bases are TGTGCCAGCAGCGTGGACGGGGGAAGCTCCTACGAGCAGTACTTC.

The V gene is TRBV14, the J gene TRBJ1-2; D unclear. Germline loops: CDR1 SGHDN, CDR2 FVKESK. The length of the CDR3 is 14 residues. V dropped 0 bases and J dropped 7 bases, with 12 bases sitting between them. The CDR3, as DNA: TGTGCCAGCAGCCAAGATCTTCGGAGTAGTGGCTACACCTTC. Amino acid sequence: CASSQDLRSSGYTF. Full variable domain (rest looked up from reference TRBV14 and TRBJ1-2): EAGVTQFPSHSVIEKGQTVTLRCDPISGHDNLYWYRRVMGKEIKFLLHFVKESKQDESGMPNNRFLAERTGGTYSTLKVQPAELEDSGVYFCASSQDLRSSGYTFGSGTRLTVV.

This clonotype was seen many times. The rearrangement joins TRBV19 to TRBJ2-3, with D uncertain. This CDR3 has 13 amino acids. Germline lookup yields CDR1 LNHDA and CDR2 SQIVND (reference sequence). Trimming took 6 bases from V and 0 from J, leaving 7 bases between them. The CDR3 DNA reads TGTGCCAGTAGAGCTACTAGCACAGATACGCAGTATTTT. Protein product: CASRATSTDTQYF.

This clonotype was detected many times. The gene calls are TRBV7-8 and TRBJ1-1, with 7 bases aligning to TRBD1. In germline, CDR1 is SGHVS, CDR2 FQNEAQ. This CDR3 has 15 amino acids. V was pared by 5 bases and J by 0 bases, with 6 bases of the junction left unmatched. The CDR3 bases are TGTGCCAGCAGCCTCGTCGACAGGGTGAACACTGAAGCTTTCTTT. It translates to CASSLVDRVNTEAFF.

This clonotype has at least ten counts. V usage is TRBV18 and J usage is TRBJ1-1, with TRBD1 matching 7 bases. This CDR3 is 13 amino acids long. The germline V gene encodes CDR1 KGHSH and CDR2 LQKENI. The V gene end was trimmed by 5 bases and the J gene end by 1 base; junction bases not matched to a gene: 1. CDR3 sequence (DNA): TGTGCCAGCTCAAGGGACAGGAACACTGAAGCTTTCTTT. Encoded protein: CASSRDRNTEAFF.

This clonotype was detected ten times or more. The chain employs TRBV12-5 and TRBJ1-6; D gene unclear. Germline loops: CDR1 LGHNT, CDR2 FRNRAP. Trimming removed 4 bases from V and 5 bases from J, with 9 bases in between. The CDR3 runs to 14 residues. This CDR3 reads CASGWVGNNSPLHF. CDR3 sequence (DNA): TGTGCTAGTGGTTGGGTAGGGAATAATTCACCCCTCCACTTT. The variable domain in full, completed from reference TRBV12-5 and TRBJ1-6, reads DARVTQTPRHKVTEMGQEVTMRCQPILGHNTVFWYRQTMMQGLELLAYFRNRAPLDDSGMPKDRFSAEMPDATLATLKIQPSEPRDSAVYFCASGWVGNNSPLHFGNGTRLTVT.

The chain has TRBV29-1 and TRBJ1-2, with D perhaps matching TRBD1 (5 bases). The germline V and J ends were trimmed by 7 bases and 3 bases, with 12 bases remaining between them. From germline, CDR1 is SQVTM and CDR2 ANQGSEA. The length of the CDR3 is 12 residues. CDR3 residues: CSARDGDYGYTF. CDR3 DNA sequence: TGCAGCGCCAGGGACGGGGACTATGGCTACACCTTC. The full variable domain, its missing parts supplied by reference TRBV29-1 and TRBJ1-2, is SAVISQKPSRDICQRGTSLTIQCQVDSQVTMMFWYRQQPGQSLTLIATANQGSEATYESGFVIDKFPISRPNLTFSTLTVSNMSPEDSSIYLCSARDGDYGYTFGSGTRLTVV.

The table lists this clonotype with a few counts. This chain uses TRBV7-9 with TRBJ2-3; possible D gene TRBD1, 6 bases. This CDR3 spans 12 amino acids. Trimming removed 6 bases at V and 8 bases at J, with 12 bases between. Germline V CDR1 and CDR2: SEHNR, FQNEAQ (reference sequence). CDR3 in DNA: TGTGCCAGCAGGAGGGACAAAGTTACGCAGTATTTT. This codes for CASRRDKVTQYF. Supplemented by reference TRBV7-9 and TRBJ2-3, the full variable domain reads DTGVSQNPRHKITKRGQNVTFRCDPISEHNRLYWYRQTLGQGPEFLTYFQNEAQLEKSRLLSDRFSAERPKGSFSTLEIQRTEQGDSAMYLCASRRDKVTQYFGPGTRLTVL.

This clonotype is labeled medium-sized. This chain joins TRBV5-1 and TRBJ1-1; the D gene is possibly TRBD1 (6 bases). Germline CDR1 SGHRS, CDR2 YFSETQ. The V end lost 5 bases, the J end lost 4 bases, and 9 bases lay between the germline ends. The CDR3 runs 12 residues. The CDR3 protein is CASRKGGTEAFF. In DNA, the CDR3 is TGCGCCAGCAGAAAAGGGGGCACTGAAGCTTTCTTT. The entire variable domain, with the rest obtained from reference TRBV5-1 and TRBJ1-1, is as follows: KAGVTQTPRYLIKTRGQQVTLSCSPISGHRSVSWYQQTPGQGLQFLFEYFSETQRNKGNFPGRFSGRQFSNSRSEMNVSTLELGDSALYLCASRKGGTEAFFGQGTRLTVV.

This clonotype was seen ten or more times. The chain joins TRBV10-3 to TRBJ2-1; no firm D call. V lost 4 bases, J lost 5 bases, and 6 bases lay in between. The CDR3 extends over 12 amino acids. CDR1 and CDR2 (germline): ENHRY, SYGVKD. The CDR3 coding sequence is TGTGCCATCAGTGTATCCAACAATGAGCAGTTCTTC. It is translated as CAISVSNNEQFF.

This clonotype was seen only a few times. V is TRBV7-9 and J is TRBJ2-4, with a tentative D call TRBD1 (5 bases). Trimming took off 3 bases at V and 0 bases at J, with 12 bases between the two ends. The CDR3 extends over 16 amino acids. In germline, CDR1 is SEHNR, CDR2 FQNEAQ (reference sequence). The CDR3 nucleotides read TGTGCCAGCAGCTTGGAAAAAGGGGTAGCCAAAAACATTCAGTACTTC. Amino acids: CASSLEKGVAKNIQYF. The entire variable domain, with the rest obtained from reference TRBV7-9 and TRBJ2-4, is as follows: DTGVSQNPRHKITKRGQNVTFRCDPISEHNRLYWYRQTLGQGPEFLTYFQNEAQLEKSRLLSDRFSAERPKGSFSTLEIQRTEQGDSAMYLCASSLEKGVAKNIQYFGAGTRLSVL.

The chain is built from TRBV6-5 and TRBJ2-2; 8 bases agree with TRBD2. Germline CDR1 and CDR2: MNHEY and SVGAGI. This CDR3 spans 15 amino acids. V dropped 6 bases and J dropped 8; count of bases not matched to a gene: 11. CDR3 nucleotides: TGTGCCAGCAGCTCCGGGACTAGTAGTTTAGGGGAGCTGTTTTTT. This sequence encodes CASSSGTSSLGELFF.

This chain uses TRBV12-3 or TRBV12-4 with TRBJ2-1, with no clear D. Trimming removed 5 bases at V and 3 bases at J, with 8 bases between. The CDR3 runs to 13 residues. The CDR3 nucleotides read TGTGCCAGCAGTAATTCCTTCTACAATGAGCAGTTCTTC. It yields the protein CASSNSFYNEQFF.

This clonotype was counted at least ten times. The J gene is TRBJ2-7, the V gene TRBV9; D may match TRBD1 or TRBD2 (5 bases each). Per the germline V gene, CDR1 is SGDLS and CDR2 is YYNGEE. The CDR3 length is 13 residues. The V end lost 3 bases, the J end lost 5 bases, and 12 bases lay between the germline ends. The CDR3 region is CASSGIRDDEQYF. The CDR3 DNA reads as TGTGCCAGCAGCGGAATCAGGGACGACGAGCAGTACTTC.

This clonotype is large within its sample. V is TRBV4-1 and J is TRBJ2-1, with D uncertain. This CDR3 is built from 14 residues. The germline V and J ends were trimmed by 3 bases and 10 bases, with 16 bases remaining between them. The germline V gene has CDR1 MGHRA and CDR2 YSYEKL. CDR3 region: CASSHPGQVREQFF. In DNA form, the CDR3 reads TGCGCCAGCAGCCACCCCGGGCAGGTTAGAGAGCAGTTCTTC.

The genes are TRBV19 and TRBJ1-2; D is unclear. The germline V gene has CDR1 LNHDA and CDR2 SQIVND (reference sequence). Between the trimmed V and J ends, which lost 5 bases and 4 bases, there was a span of 11 bases. The CDR3 contains 13 residues. In nucleotides, the CDR3 is TGTGCCAGTAGTGCGGAGTTCTCCTATGGCTACACCTTC. Translating it yields CASSAEFSYGYTF.

The sample holds many counts of this clonotype. The chain combines TRBV20-1 with TRBJ2-1, with D perhaps matching TRBD2 (6 bases). The CDR3 consists of 15 residues. Trimming left V 5 bases short and J 0 bases short, with 14 bases between. Germline values: CDR1 DFQATT, CDR2 SNEGSKA (reference sequence). The CDR3 is CSALGGVYSYNEQFF. CDR3 in DNA: TGCAGTGCTCTCGGCGGGGTCTACTCCTACAATGAGCAGTTCTTC.

V usage is TRBV20-1 and J usage is TRBJ2-7; the D is unclear. V shed 0 bases and J shed 9 bases, with 15 bases lying between them. This CDR3 contains 13 residues. Per germline, CDR1 DFQATT and CDR2 SNEGSKA (reference sequence). CDR3 sequence (DNA): TGCAGTGCTAGAGATGTGGTCGTGACGAGGCAGTACTTC. Its translation is CSARDVVVTRQYF.

This clonotype appeared a few times. The chain recombines TRBV6-6 with TRBJ2-5; 9 positions agree with TRBD2. Germline V CDR1 and CDR2: MNHNY, SVGAGI (reference sequence). The trim removed 7 bases at V and 3 bases at J, leaving 9 bases unmatched. The CDR3 contains 15 residues. CDR3 bases: TGTGCCAGCATCCAGCGGTCTAGCGGGGAAGAGACCCAGTACTTC. Translation gives CASIQRSSGEETQYF.

A single count supports this clonotype. CDR3 sequence reads: CASSYSVGTGAPGAFF. DNA for the CDR3: TGTGCCAGCAGTTACTCCGTCGGGACAGGGGCGCCCGGAGCTTTCTTT. This chain links TRBV6-5 with TRBJ1-1; the match to TRBD1 covers 10 bases. This CDR3 region has 16 residues. V dropped 0 bases and J dropped 10; count of bases not matched to a gene: 11. CDR1 is MNHEY and CDR2 is SVGAGI in the germline V gene.

This chain's CDR3 is CASSVEDPDRGLVIDTQYF. The CDR3 bases are TGTGCCAGCAGCGTGGAGGACCCAGACAGGGGGCTAGTAATTGATACGCAGTATTTT. The rearrangement joins TRBV9 to TRBJ2-3, with 10 nucleotides matching TRBD1. The length of the CDR3 is 19 residues. J gave up 6 bases and V 2 bases, and 18 bases lay outside the gene matches. The germline CDR1 and CDR2 sequences are SGDLS and YYNGEE.

The CDR3 sequence: CASSNYNEQFF. DNA for the CDR3: TGTGCCAGCAGCAACTACAATGAGCAGTTCTTC. This chain links TRBV12-3 or TRBV12-4 with TRBJ2-1; D uncertain. Trimming stripped 6 bases from V and 3 bases from J, with 3 bases between. This CDR3 has 11 amino acids.